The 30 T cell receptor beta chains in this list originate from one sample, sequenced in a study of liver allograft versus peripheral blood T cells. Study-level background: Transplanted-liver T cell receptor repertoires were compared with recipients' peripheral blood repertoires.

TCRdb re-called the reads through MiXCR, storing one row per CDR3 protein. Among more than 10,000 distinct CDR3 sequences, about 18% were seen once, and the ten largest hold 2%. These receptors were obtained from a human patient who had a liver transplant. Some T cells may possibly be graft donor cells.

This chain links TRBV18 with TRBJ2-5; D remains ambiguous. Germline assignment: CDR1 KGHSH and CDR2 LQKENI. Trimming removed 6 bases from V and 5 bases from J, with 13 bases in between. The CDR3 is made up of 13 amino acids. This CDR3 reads CASSPTVRETQYF. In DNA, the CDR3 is TGTGCCAGCTCGCCGACGGTTCGCGAGACCCAGTACTTC.

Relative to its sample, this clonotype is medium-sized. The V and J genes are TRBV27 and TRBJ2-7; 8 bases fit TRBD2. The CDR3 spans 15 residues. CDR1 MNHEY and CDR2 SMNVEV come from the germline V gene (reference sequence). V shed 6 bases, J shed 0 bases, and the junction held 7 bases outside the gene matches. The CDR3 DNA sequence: TGTGCCAGCAGCTCCTTAGCGGGGAGCTCCTACGAGCAGTACTTC. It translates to CASSSLAGSSYEQYF.

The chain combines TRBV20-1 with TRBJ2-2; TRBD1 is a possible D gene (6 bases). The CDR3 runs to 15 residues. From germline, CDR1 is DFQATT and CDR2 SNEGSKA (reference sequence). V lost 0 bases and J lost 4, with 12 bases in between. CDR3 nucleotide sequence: TGCAGTGCTAGAGAACCGACAGGCAGCACCGGGGAGCTGTTTTTT. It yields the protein CSAREPTGSTGELFF.

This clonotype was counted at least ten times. The CDR3 spells CALGAANEKLFF. The CDR3 DNA follows: TGTGCCTTGGGGGCGGCTAATGAAAAACTGTTTTTT. The chain combines TRBV30 with TRBJ1-4; D perhaps matches TRBD1 (6 bases). Germline V gene lookup returns CDR1 GTSNPN and CDR2 SVGIG (reference sequence). The CDR3 length is 12 residues. V dropped 7 bases and J dropped 3 bases, with 9 bases sitting between them.

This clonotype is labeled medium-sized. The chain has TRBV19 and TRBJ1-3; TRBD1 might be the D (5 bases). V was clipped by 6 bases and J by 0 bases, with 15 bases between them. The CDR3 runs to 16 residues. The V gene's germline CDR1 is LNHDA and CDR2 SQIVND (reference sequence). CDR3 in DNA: TGTGCCAGTAGCCAACGGGGCCTCGCCTCTGGAAACACCATATATTTT. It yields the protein CASSQRGLASGNTIYF. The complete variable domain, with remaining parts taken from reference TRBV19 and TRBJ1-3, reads DGGITQSPKYLFRKEGQNVTLSCEQNLNHDAMYWYRQDPGQGLRLIYYSQIVNDFQKGDIAEGYSVSREKKESFPLTVTSAQKNPTAFYLCASSQRGLASGNTIYFGEGSWLTVV.

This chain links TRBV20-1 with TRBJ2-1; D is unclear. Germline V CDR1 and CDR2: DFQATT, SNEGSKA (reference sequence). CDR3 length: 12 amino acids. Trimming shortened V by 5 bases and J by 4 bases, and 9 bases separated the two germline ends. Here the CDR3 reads CSAFQAYNEQFF. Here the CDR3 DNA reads TGCAGTGCTTTTCAGGCTTACAATGAGCAGTTCTTC.

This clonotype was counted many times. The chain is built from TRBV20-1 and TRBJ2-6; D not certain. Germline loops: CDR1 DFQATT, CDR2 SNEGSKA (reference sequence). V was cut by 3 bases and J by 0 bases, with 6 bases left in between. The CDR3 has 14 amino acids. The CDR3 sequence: CSASMSSGANVLTF. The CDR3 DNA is TGCAGTGCTAGTATGAGCTCTGGGGCCAACGTCCTGACTTTC.

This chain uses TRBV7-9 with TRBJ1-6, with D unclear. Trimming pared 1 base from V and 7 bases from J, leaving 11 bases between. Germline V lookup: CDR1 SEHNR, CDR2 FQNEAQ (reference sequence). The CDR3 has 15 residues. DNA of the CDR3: TGTGCCAGCAGCTTAGATGGCACGCCGAATTCACCCCTCCACTTT. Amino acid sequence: CASSLDGTPNSPLHF.

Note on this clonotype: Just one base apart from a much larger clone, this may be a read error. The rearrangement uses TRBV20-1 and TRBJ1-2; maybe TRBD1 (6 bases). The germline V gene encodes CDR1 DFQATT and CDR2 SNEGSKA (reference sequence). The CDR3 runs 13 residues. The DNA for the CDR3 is TGCAGTGCCGGATCAGGACAGAGCTATGGCTACAACTTC. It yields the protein CSAGSGQSYGYNF.

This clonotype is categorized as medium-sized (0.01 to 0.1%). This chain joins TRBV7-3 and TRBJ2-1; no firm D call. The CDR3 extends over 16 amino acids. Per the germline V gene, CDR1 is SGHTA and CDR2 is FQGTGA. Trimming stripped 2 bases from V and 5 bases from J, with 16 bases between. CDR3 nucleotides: TGTGCCAGCAGCTTAGAAGGACCGCCTAACCACAATGAGCAGTTCTTC. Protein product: CASSLEGPPNHNEQFF. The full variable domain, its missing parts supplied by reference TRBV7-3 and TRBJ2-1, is GAGVSQTPSNKVTEKGKYVELRCDPISGHTALYWYRQSLGQGPEFLIYFQGTGAADDSGLPNDRFFAVRPEGSVSTLKIQRTERGDSAVYLCASSLEGPPNHNEQFFGPGTRLTVL.

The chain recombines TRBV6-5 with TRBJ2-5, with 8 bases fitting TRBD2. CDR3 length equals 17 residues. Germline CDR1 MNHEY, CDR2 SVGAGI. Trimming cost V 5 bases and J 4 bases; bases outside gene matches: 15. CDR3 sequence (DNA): TGTGCCAGCAGTAGGGGGGGGGGCCTCGGGAGGGTAGAGACCCAGTACTTC. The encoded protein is CASSRGGGLGRVETQYF.

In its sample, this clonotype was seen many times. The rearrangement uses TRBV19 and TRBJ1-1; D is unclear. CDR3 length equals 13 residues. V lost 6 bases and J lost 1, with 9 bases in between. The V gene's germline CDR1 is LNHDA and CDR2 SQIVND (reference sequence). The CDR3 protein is CASRGPRNTEAFF. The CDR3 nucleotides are TGTGCCAGTAGAGGCCCCCGGAACACTGAAGCTTTCTTT. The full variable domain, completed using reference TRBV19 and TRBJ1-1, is DGGITQSPKYLFRKEGQNVTLSCEQNLNHDAMYWYRQDPGQGLRLIYYSQIVNDFQKGDIAEGYSVSREKKESFPLTVTSAQKNPTAFYLCASRGPRNTEAFFGQGTRLTVV.

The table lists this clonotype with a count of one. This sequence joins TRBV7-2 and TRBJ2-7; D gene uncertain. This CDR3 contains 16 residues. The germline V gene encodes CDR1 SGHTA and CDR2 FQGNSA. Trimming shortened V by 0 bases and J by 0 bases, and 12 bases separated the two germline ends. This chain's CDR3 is CASSLAVSQGSYEQYF. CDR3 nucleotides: TGTGCCAGCAGCTTAGCCGTCAGTCAAGGCTCCTACGAGCAGTACTTC.

The CDR3 DNA sequence: TGTGCCAGCAGTCCCCCGGACAGACACCCCGATCAGCCCCAGCATTTT. Translated: CASSPPDRHPDQPQHF. This chain links TRBV28 with TRBJ1-5; D is perhaps TRBD1 (6 bases). CDR3 size: 16 residues. With 5 bases removed from V and 5 bases from J, the gap between germline ends came to 19 bases. Germline V CDR1 and CDR2: MDHEN, SYDVKM.

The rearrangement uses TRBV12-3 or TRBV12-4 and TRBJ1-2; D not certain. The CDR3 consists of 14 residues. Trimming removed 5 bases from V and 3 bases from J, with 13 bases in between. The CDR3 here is CASSLTREDYGYTF. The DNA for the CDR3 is TGTGCCAGCAGTCTTACCCGGGAGGACTATGGCTACACCTTC.

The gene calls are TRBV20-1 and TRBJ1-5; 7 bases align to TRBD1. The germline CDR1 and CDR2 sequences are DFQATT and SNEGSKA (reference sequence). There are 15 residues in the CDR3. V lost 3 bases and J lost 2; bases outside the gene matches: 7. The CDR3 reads CSASVTGTRNQPQHF. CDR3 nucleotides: TGCAGTGCTAGCGTGACAGGGACACGCAATCAGCCCCAGCATTTT.

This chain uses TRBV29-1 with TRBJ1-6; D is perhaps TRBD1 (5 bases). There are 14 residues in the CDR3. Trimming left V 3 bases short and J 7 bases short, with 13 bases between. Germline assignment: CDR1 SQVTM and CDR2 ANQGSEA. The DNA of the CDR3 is TGCAGCGTTGAGAACGGGACGGAAAATTCACCCCTCCACTTT. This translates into CSVENGTENSPLHF.

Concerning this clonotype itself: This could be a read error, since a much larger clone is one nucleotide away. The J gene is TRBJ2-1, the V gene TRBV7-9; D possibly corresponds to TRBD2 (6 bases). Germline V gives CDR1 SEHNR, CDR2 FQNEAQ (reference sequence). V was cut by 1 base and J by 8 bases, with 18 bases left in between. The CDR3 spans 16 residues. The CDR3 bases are TGTGCCAGCAGCTTAGGGACTTGCGGGAATAGGGATGAGCAGTTCTTC. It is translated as CASSLGTCGNRDEQFF.

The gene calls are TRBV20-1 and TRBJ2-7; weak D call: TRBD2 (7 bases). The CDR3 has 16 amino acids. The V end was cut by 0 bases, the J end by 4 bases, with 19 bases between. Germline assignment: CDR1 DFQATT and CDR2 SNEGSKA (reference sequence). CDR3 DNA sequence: TGCAGTGCTAGAGAATTAGGAGCGGGACACCCTTACGAGCAGTACTTC. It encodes CSARELGAGHPYEQYF.

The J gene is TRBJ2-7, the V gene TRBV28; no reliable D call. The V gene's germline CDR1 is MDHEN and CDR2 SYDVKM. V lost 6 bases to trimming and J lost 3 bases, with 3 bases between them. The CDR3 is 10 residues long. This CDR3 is CASSRYEQYF. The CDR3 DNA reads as TGTGCCAGCAGCCGCTACGAGCAGTACTTC.

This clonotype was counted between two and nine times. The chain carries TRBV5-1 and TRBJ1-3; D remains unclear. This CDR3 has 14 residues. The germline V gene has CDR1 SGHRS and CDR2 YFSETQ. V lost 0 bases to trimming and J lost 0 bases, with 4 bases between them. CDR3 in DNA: TGCGCCAGCAGCTTGGCCAGCTCTGGAAACACCATATATTTT. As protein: CASSLASSGNTIYF.

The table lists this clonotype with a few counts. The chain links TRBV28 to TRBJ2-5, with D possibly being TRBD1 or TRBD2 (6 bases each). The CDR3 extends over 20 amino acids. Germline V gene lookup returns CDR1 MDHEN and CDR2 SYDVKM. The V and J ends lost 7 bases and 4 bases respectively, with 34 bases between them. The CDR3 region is CASTKWVFGTFPAGGETQYF. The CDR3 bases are TGTGCCAGCACTAAATGGGTTTTCGGGACATTCCCGGCCGGGGGAGAGACCCAGTACTTC.

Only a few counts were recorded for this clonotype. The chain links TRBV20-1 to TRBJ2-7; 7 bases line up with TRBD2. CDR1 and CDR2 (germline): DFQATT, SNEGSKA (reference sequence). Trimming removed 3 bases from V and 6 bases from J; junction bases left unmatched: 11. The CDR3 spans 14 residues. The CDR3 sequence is CSASRGDLWGEQYF. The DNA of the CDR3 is TGCAGTGCTAGTCGGGGGGATTTATGGGGCGAGCAGTACTTC.

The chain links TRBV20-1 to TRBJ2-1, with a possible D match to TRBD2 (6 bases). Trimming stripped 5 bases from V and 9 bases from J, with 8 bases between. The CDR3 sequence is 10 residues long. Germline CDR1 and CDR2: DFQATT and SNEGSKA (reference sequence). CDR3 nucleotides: TGCAGTGCTCCCGGGAGTGAGCAGTTCTTC. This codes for CSAPGSEQFF.

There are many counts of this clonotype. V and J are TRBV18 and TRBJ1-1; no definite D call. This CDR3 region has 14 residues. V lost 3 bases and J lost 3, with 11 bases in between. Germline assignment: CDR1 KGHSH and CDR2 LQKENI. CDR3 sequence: CASSPMGADTEAFF. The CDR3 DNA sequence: TGTGCCAGCTCACCGATGGGCGCGGACACTGAAGCTTTCTTT.

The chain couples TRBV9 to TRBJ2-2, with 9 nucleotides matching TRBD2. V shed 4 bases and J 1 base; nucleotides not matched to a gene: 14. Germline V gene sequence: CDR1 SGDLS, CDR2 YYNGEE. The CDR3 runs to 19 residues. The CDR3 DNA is TGTGCCAGCAGCCGAAACCTCCTCAGCGGGAGGAGGAACACCGGGGAGCTGTTTTTT. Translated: CASSRNLLSGRRNTGELFF.

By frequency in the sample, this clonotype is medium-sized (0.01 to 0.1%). This chain's CDR3 is CASSRDSINSPLHF. Here the CDR3 DNA reads TGTGCCAGCAGCCGGGACAGCATAAATTCACCCCTCCACTTT. This chain uses TRBV16 with TRBJ1-6; 7 nucleotides align to TRBD1. CDR1 and CDR2 (germline): KGHSY, FQNENV. The J segment lost 7 bases and the V segment lost 4 bases, leaving 4 bases of the junction unmatched. This CDR3 is built from 14 residues.

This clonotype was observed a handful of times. CDR3 bases: TGTGCCAGCAGCGAACTAGCGGGAGGCTACAATGAGCAGTTCTTC. Protein product: CASSELAGGYNEQFF. The rearrangement joins TRBV7-3 to TRBJ2-1, with 12 bases lining up with TRBD2. V shed 5 bases, J shed 3 bases, and the junction held 2 bases outside the gene matches. The length of the CDR3 is 15 residues. The germline V gene has CDR1 SGHTA and CDR2 FQGTGA.

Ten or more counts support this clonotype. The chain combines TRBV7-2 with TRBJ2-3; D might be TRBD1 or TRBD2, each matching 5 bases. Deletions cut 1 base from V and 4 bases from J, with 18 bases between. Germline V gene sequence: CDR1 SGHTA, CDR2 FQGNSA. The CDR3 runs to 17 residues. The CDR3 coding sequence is TGTGCCAGCAGCTTAGTATTTGGGGGAGTTGGCGCAGATACGCAGTATTTT. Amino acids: CASSLVFGGVGADTQYF.

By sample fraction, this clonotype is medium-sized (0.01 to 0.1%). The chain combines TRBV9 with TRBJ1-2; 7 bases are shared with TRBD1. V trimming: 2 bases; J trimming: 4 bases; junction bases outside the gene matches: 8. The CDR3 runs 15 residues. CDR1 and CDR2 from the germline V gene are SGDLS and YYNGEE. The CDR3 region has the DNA TGTGCCAGCAGCGTTGGCGCAGGGGGGTTCTATGGCTACACCTTC. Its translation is CASSVGAGGFYGYTF. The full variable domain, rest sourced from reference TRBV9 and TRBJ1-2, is DSGVTQTPKHLITATGQRVTLRCSPRSGDLSVYWYQQSLDQGLQFLIQYYNGEERAKGNILERFSAQQFPDLHSELNLSSLELGDSALYFCASSVGAGGFYGYTFGSGTRLTVV.